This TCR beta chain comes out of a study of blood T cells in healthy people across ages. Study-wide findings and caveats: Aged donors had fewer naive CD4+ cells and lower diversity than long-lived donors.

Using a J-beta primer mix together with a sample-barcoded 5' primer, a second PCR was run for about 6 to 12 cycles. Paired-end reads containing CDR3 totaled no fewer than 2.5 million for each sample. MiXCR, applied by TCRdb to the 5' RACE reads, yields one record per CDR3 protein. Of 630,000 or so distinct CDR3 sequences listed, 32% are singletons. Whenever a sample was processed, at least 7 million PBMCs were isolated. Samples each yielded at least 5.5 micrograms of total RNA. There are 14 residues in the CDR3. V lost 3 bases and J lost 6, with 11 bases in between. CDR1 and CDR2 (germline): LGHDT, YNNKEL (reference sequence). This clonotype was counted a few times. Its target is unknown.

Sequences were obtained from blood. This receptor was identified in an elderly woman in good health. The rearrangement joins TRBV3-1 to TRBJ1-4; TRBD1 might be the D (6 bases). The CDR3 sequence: CASSHLGGDEKLFF. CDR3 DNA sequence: TGTGCCAGCAGCCATCTCGGGGGCGATGAAAAACTGTTTTTT.